This passage covers 7 T cell receptor beta chains from one sample sequenced in a study of blood T cell repertoires in COVID-19 (dated by TCRdb to 2019 to 2021). Library method: the immunoSEQ multiplex PCR assay. Imported from immuneACCESS, the table was reduced by TCRdb to in-frame sequences with V and J called. These copies leave out some clones; in studies compared against another copy, an unresolved V gene accounts for under half, and the cause of the remainder is not known. The sample records more than 55,000 clones, 76% of which are singletons. Clones ranked in the top ten supply approximately 6.8% of the sample. Sequenced sample: peripheral blood. The source of these receptors is a woman in her 50s with active or convalescent COVID-19.

In its sample, this clone was seen a few times. This rearrangement joins TRBV4-1 to TRBJ1-5; 8 nucleotides line up with TRBD1. Germline lookup yields CDR1 MGHRA and CDR2 YSYEKL. The CDR3 totals 19 residues. Trimming at V came to 0 bases and at J to 2 bases, leaving 12 bases not matched to a gene. CDR3 loop: CASSQDVTGVRRGNQPQHF. CDR3 in DNA: TGCGCCAGCAGCCAAGACGTGACAGGGGTCCGCCGGGGCAATCAGCCCCAGCATTTT.

V usage is TRBV4-3 and J usage is TRBJ1-2; D is possibly TRBD1 (6 bases). The CDR3 contains 15 residues. Germline CDR1 LGHNA, CDR2 YSLEER. Trimming shortened V by 1 base and J by 4 bases, and 13 bases separated the two germline ends. CDR3 DNA: TGCGCCAGCAGCCAAGGTAACAGGGTTACCTATGGCTACACCTTC. Protein product: CASSQGNRVTYGYTF.

The chain links TRBV5-1 to TRBJ2-7, with D perhaps TRBD2 (6 bases). V gave up 5 bases and J gave up 2 bases, with 17 bases separating them. The germline gives CDR1 SGHRS, CDR2 YFSETQ. The CDR3 is 15 amino acids. CDR3 in DNA: TGCGCCAGCAGTTCACAACCGCGGGGAGCCTACGAGCAGTACTTC. Translation: CASSSQPRGAYEQYF. The whole variable domain, remainder taken from reference TRBV5-1 and TRBJ2-7, is KAGVTQTPRYLIKTRGQQVTLSCSPISGHRSVSWYQQTPGQGLQFLFEYFSETQRNKGNFPGRFSGRQFSNSRSEMNVSTLELGDSALYLCASSSQPRGAYEQYFGPGTRLTVT.

The rearrangement joins TRBV27 to TRBJ1-5; D might be TRBD1 (6 bases). The CDR3 length is 12 residues. In germline, CDR1 is MNHEY, CDR2 SMNVEV (reference sequence). V was trimmed by 11 bases and J by 8 bases, leaving 16 bases between them. CDR3 nucleotide sequence: TGTGCCTCCAGCAGGGGAAAGGAGCCCCAGCATTTT. It codes for CASSRGKEPQHF.

This clone was counted many times. The chain recombines TRBV2 with TRBJ1-3, with a possible D match to TRBD1 (6 bases). V lost 4 bases and J 2 bases, leaving 12 bases between the germline ends. Looked up from germline, CDR1 is SNHLY and CDR2 is FYNNEI. The length of the CDR3 is 15 residues. CDR3 in DNA: TGTGCCAGCAGTGTCTCACGGACAGCTGGAAACACCATATATTTT. This encodes CASSVSRTAGNTIYF. The full variable domain, completed using reference TRBV2 and TRBJ1-3, is EPEVTQTPSHQVTQMGQEVILRCVPISNHLYFYWYRQILGQKVEFLVSFYNNEISEKSEIFDDQFSVERPDGSNFTLKIRSTKLEDSAMYFCASSVSRTAGNTIYFGEGSWLTVV.

This chain uses TRBV3-1 (or the pseudogene TRBV3-2) with TRBJ1-2, with D unresolved. CDR3 length: 15 amino acids. Germline CDR1 is LGHDT and CDR2 is YNNKEL (reference sequence). Trimming removed 1 base from V and 7 bases from J, with 16 bases in between. CDR3 loop: CASSQGTSAPGGYTF. As DNA, the CDR3 is TGTGCCAGCAGCCAAGGAACATCAGCCCCGGGTGGCTACACCTTC.

The CDR3 spells CAWSVGTSGNDEQYF. The CDR3 bases are TGTGCCTGGAGTGTCGGGACTAGCGGGAACGACGAGCAGTACTTC. J is TRBJ2-7 and V is TRBV30; TRBD2 aligns across 13 bases. Per germline, CDR1 GTSNPN and CDR2 SVGIG (reference sequence). J gave up 5 bases and V 0 bases, and 4 bases lay outside the gene matches. This CDR3 has 15 residues.